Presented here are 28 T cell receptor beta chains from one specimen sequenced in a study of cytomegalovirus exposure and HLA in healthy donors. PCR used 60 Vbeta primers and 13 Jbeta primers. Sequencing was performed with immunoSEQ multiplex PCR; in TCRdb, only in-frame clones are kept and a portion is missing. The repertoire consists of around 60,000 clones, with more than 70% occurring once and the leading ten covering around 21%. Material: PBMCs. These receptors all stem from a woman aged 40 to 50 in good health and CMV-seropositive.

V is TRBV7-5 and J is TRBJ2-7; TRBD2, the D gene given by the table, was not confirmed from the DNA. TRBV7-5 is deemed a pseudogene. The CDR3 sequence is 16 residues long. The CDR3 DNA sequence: TGTGCCAGAAGCTGTACACCTAGCCGATCGACCTACGAGCAGTACTTC. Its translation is CARSCTPSRSTYEQYF.

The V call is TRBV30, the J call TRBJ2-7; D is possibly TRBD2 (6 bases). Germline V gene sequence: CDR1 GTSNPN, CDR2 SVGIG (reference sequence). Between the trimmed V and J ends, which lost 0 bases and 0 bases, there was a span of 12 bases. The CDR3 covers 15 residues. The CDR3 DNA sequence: TGTGCCTGGAGTGTAGGAGGGTTGCGCTCCTACGAGCAGTACTTC. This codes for CAWSVGGLRSYEQYF.

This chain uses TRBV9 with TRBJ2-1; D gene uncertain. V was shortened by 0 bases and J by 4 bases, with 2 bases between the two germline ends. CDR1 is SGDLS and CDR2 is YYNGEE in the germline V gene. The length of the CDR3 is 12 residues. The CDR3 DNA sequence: TGTGCCAGCAGCGTAGCTTACAATGAGCAGTTCTTC. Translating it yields CASSVAYNEQFF.

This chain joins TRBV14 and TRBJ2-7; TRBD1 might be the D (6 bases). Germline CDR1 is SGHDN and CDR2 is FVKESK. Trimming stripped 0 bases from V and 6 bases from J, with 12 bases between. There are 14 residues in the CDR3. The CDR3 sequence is CASSQERGWFEQYF. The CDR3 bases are TGTGCCAGCAGCCAAGAAAGGGGGTGGTTCGAGCAGTACTTC. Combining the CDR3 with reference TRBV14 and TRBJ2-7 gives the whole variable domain EAGVTQFPSHSVIEKGQTVTLRCDPISGHDNLYWYRRVMGKEIKFLLHFVKESKQDESGMPNNRFLAERTGGTYSTLKVQPAELEDSGVYFCASSQERGWFEQYFGPGTRLTVT.

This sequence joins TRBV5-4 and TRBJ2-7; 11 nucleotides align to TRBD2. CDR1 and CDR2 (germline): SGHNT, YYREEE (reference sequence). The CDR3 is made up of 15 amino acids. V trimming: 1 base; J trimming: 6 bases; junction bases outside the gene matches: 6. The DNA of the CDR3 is TGTGCCAGCAGCTTGTCTAGCGGGGGGCCCCGCGAGCAGTACTTC. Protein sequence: CASSLSSGGPREQYF.

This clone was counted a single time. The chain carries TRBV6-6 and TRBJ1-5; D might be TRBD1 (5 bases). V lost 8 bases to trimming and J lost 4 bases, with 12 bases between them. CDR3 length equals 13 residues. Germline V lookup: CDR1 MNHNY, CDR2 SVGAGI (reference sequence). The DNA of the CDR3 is TGTGCCAGCGCCAGGACATTTAATCAGCCCCAGCATTTT. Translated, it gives CASARTFNQPQHF.

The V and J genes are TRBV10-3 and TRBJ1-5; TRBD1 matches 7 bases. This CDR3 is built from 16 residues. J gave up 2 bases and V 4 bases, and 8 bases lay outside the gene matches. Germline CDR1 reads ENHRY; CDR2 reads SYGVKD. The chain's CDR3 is CAISAAGGGGNQPQHF. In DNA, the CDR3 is TGTGCCATCAGTGCGGCGGGAGGGGGCGGCAATCAGCCCCAGCATTTT.

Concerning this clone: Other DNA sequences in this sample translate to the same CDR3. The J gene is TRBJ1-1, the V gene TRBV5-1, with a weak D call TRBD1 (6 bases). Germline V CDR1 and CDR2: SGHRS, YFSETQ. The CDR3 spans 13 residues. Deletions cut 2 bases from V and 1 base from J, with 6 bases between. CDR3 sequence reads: CASSLQGNTEAFF. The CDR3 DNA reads TGCGCCAGCAGCTTACAGGGGAACACTGAAGCTTTCTTT.

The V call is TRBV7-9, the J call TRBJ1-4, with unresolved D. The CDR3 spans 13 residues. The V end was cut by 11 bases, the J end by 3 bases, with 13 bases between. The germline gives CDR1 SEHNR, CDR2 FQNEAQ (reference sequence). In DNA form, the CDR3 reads TGTGCCGTCCGGCGGGAGGCTAATGAAAAACTGTTTTTT. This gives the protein CAVRREANEKLFF.

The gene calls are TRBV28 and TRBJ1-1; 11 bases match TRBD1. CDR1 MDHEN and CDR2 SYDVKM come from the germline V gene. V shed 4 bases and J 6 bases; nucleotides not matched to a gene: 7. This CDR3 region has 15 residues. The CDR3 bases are TGTGCCAGCAGTTCCTCGGGACAGGGGGGGTCTGAAGCTTTCTTT. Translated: CASSSSGQGGSEAFF.

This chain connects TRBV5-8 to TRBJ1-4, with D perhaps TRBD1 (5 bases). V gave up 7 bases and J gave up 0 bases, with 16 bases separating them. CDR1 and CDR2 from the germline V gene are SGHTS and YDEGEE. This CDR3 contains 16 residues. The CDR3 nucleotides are TGTGCCAGCGCGCTAGGGGCAGGTTCAACTAATGAAAAACTGTTTTTT. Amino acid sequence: CASALGAGSTNEKLFF.

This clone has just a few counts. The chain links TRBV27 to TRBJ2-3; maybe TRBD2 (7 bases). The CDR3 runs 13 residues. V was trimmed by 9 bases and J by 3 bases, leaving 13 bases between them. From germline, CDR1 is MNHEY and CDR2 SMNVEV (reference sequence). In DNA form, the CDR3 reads TGTGCCAGACCGGGGGGCTCTACAGATACGCAGTATTTT. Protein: CARPGGSTDTQYF.

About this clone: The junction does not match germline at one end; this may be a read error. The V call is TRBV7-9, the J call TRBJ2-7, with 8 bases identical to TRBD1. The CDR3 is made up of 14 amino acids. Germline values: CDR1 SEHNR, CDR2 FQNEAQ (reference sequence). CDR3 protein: CSSSFPGQAYEQYF. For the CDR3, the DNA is TGTTCCAGCAGCTTCCCGGGACAGGCCTACGAGCAGTACTTC.

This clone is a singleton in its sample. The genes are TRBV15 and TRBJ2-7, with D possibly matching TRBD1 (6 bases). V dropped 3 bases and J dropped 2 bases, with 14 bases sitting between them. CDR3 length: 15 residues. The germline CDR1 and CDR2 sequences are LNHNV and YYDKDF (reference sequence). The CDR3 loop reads CATSRDNRATYEQYF. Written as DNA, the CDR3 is TGTGCCACCAGCAGGGACAACAGGGCAACCTACGAGCAGTACTTC. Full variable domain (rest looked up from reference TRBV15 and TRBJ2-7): DAMVIQNPRYQVTQFGKPVTLSCSQTLNHNVMYWYQQKSSQAPKLLFHYYDKDFNNEADTPDNFQSRRPNTSFCFLDIRSPGLGDTAMYLCATSRDNRATYEQYFGPGTRLTVT.

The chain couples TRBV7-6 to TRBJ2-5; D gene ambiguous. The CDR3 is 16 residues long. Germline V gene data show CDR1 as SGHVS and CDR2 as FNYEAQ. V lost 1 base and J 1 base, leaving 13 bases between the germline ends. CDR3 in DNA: TGTGCCAGCAGCTTAGTGTTTGGTCGGTCCCAAGAGACCCAGTACTTC. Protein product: CASSLVFGRSQETQYF. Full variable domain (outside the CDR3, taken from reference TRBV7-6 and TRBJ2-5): GAGVSQSPRYKVTKRGQDVALRCDPISGHVSLYWYRQALGQGPEFLTYFNYEAQQDKSGLPNDRFSAERPEGSISTLTIQRTEQRDSAMYRCASSLVFGRSQETQYFGPGTRLLVL.

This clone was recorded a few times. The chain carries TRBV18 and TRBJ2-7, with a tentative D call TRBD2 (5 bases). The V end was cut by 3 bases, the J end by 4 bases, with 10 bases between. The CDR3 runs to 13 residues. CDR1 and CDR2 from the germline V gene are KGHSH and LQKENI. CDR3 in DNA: TGTGCCAGCTCACCGTGGGAGCGGTACGAGCAGTACTTC. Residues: CASSPWERYEQYF.

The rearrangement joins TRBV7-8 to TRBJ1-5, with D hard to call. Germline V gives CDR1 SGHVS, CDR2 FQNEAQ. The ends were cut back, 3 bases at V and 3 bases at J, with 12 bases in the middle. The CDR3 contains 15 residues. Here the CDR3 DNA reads TGTGCCAGCAGCTTGCAGGACTTCAACAATCAGCCCCAGCATTTT. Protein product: CASSLQDFNNQPQHF.

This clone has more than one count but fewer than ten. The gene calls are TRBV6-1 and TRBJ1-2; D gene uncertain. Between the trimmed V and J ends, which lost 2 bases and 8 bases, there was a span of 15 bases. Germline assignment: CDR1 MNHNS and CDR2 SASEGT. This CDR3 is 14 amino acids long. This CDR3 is CASSERIDPGGYTF. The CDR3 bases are TGTGCCAGCAGTGAACGGATCGACCCGGGGGGCTACACCTTC.

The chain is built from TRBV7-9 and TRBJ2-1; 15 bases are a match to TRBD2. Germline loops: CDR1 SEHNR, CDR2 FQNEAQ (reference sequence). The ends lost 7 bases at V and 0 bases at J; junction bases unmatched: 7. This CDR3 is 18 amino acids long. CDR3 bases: TGTGCCAGCATCCCCGGGACTAGCGGGGGGAACTCCTACAATGAGCAGTTCTTC. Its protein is CASIPGTSGGNSYNEQFF.

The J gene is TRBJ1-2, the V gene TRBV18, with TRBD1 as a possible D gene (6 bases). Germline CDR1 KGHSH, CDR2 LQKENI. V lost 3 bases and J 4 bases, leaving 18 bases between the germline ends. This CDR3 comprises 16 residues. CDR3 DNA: TGTGCCAGCTCACCTTCGCTTTTCTCGACAGGCTATGGCTACACCTTC. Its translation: CASSPSLFSTGYGYTF.

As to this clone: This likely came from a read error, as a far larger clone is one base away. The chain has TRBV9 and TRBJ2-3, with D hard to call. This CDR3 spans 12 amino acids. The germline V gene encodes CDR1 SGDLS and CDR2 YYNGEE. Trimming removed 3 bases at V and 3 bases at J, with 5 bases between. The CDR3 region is CASSDRTDTQYF. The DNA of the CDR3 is TGTGCCAGCAGCGACCGGACAGATACGCAGTATTTT.

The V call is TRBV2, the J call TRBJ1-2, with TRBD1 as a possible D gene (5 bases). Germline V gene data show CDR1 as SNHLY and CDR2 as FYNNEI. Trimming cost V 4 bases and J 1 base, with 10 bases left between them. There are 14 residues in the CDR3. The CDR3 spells CASSVGGLNYGYTF. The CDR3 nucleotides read TGTGCCAGCAGTGTGGGGGGACTTAACTATGGCTACACCTTC.

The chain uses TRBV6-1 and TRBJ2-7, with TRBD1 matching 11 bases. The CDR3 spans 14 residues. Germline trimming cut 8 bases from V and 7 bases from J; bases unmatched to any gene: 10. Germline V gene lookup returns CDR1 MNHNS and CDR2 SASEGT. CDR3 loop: CASGPGTGGSEQYF. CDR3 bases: TGTGCCAGCGGCCCCGGGACAGGGGGTAGTGAGCAGTACTTC.

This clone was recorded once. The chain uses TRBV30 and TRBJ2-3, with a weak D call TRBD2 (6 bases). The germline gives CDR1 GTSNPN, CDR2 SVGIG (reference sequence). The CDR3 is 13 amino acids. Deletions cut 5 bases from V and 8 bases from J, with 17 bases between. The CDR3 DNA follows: TGTGCCTGGGCGGGACTCCGAGACCTTACGCAGTATTTT. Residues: CAWAGLRDLTQYF.

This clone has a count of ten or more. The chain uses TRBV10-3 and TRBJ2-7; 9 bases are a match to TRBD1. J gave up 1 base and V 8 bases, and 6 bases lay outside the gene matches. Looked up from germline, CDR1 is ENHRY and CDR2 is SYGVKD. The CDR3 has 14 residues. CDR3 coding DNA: TGTGCCATCGGGTCGGGGACAGGGTCCTACGAGCAGTACTTC. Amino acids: CAIGSGTGSYEQYF.

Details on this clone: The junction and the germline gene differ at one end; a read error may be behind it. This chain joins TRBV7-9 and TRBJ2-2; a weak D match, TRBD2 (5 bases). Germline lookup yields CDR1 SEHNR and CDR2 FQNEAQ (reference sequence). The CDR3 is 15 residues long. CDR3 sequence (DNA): TGTTCCAGCAGCTTACCAACGAGGGATAACGGGGAGCTGTTTTTT. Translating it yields CSSSLPTRDNGELFF.

CDR3 sequence (DNA): TGTGCCAGCAGCCCTTGGGACAGGGTCAATGAGCAGTTCTTC. Translating it yields CASSPWDRVNEQFF. The chain employs TRBV2 and TRBJ2-1; 9 bases map to TRBD1. This CDR3 is built from 14 residues. In germline, CDR1 is SNHLY, CDR2 FYNNEI. The J segment lost 6 bases and the V segment lost 6 bases, leaving 6 bases of the junction unmatched.

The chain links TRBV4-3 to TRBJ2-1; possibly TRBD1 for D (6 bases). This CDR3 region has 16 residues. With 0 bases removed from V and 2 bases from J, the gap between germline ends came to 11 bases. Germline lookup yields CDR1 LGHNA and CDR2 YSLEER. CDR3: CASSQDQTGPYNEQFF. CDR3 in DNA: TGCGCCAGCAGCCAAGATCAGACAGGCCCCTACAATGAGCAGTTCTTC.